This T cell receptor (beta chain) is drawn from a study of CD8+CD57+ T cells in acquired aplastic anemia. On the study more broadly: CD4+ and CD8+ cells, once sorted, gave DNA averaging about 3 ug.

Genomic DNA provided the template from which TCR beta VDJ and CDR3 profiles were obtained. TCRdb recomputed calls from the reads with MiXCR, one row per CDR3 protein. Of some 200,000 distinct CDR3 sequences in the sample, approximately 60% were seen once. Germline values: CDR1 DFQATT, CDR2 SNEGSKA (reference sequence). V trimming: 3 bases; J trimming: 5 bases; junction bases outside the gene matches: 9. The CDR3 has 16 residues. The gene calls are TRBV20-1 and TRBJ2-3, with 12 bases aligning to TRBD2. The clonotype originates from a human donor in good health. The sample comprised sorted CD4+, CD8+, or CD8+CD57+ T cells (not recorded which) from PBMCs. CDR3 sequence: CSAREASGGAIDTQYF. Here the CDR3 DNA reads TGCAGTGCTAGGGAGGCTAGCGGGGGGGCCATAGATACGCAGTATTTT.